Below, 4 T cell receptor beta chains from the same sample are listed, as sequenced in a study of blood T cell repertoires in COVID-19. Sequencing used immunoSEQ multiplex PCR; TCRdb keeps in-frame clones, though not all of them. Here the sample spans roughly 100,000 clones, 86% being singletons. Source material: peripheral blood. All receptors derive from a woman older than 75 with acute or convalescent COVID-19.

This clone was found once. The chain is built from TRBV1 and TRBJ1-4; the DNA was not compared with TRBD1, the D call given in the table. TRBV1 is a pseudogene segment. The CDR3 extends over 14 amino acids. CDR3 loop: CTSSQCSAVEKLFF. The CDR3 nucleotides read TGCACCAGCAGCCAATGCAGTGCCGTTGAAAAACTGTTTTTT.

This sequence joins TRBV30 and TRBJ2-3; a possible D gene is TRBD1 (6 bases). Between the trimmed V and J ends, which lost 4 bases and 5 bases, there was a span of 10 bases. The CDR3 consists of 12 residues. Germline CDR1 reads GTSNPN; CDR2 reads SVGIG (reference sequence). Here the CDR3 reads CAWKGQKDTQYF. Written as DNA, the CDR3 is TGTGCCTGGAAAGGACAGAAAGATACGCAGTATTTT.

The chain links TRBV3-1 (or the pseudogene TRBV3-2) to TRBJ1-5; 8 bases are shared with TRBD1. CDR1 and CDR2 from the germline V gene are LGHDT and YNNKEL (reference sequence). J gave up 1 base and V 0 bases, and 8 bases lay outside the gene matches. This CDR3 has 18 residues. CDR3 sequence: CASSQETGTGGSNQPQHF. DNA of the CDR3: TGTGCCAGCAGCCAAGAGACGGGGACAGGAGGGAGCAATCAGCCCCAGCATTTT.

The chain is built from TRBV5-1 and TRBJ1-1; D is unresolved. CDR1 and CDR2 from the germline V gene are SGHRS and YFSETQ. The CDR3 covers 15 residues. V lost 3 bases and J lost 1, with 13 bases in between. CDR3 region: CASSYMAGSNTEAFF. In DNA form, the CDR3 reads TGCGCCAGCAGCTACATGGCCGGGTCGAACACTGAAGCTTTCTTT.